This T cell receptor (beta chain) was found in a study of Graves' ophthalmopathy and Graves' hyperthyroidism. Per the germline V gene, CDR1 is SNHLY and CDR2 is FYNNEI. Trimming took 0 bases from V and 5 from J, leaving 13 bases between them. There are 15 residues in the CDR3. Amplified material comprised TCR beta CDR3 regions derived from RNA transcripts. In the first round, RT-PCR was carried out with HTBI primers, and a multiplex PCR formed the second round. Using its own MiXCR run on the multiplex PCR reads, TCRdb lists one record per CDR3 protein. The sample includes hundreds of thousands of distinct CDR3 sequences, roughly 50% of them seen just once.

The V gene is TRBV2, the J gene TRBJ2-5, with D perhaps given as TRBD1 or TRBD2 (5 bases each). The source material was peripheral blood. This receptor was identified in an adult man with Graves' ophthalmopathy. CDR3 residues: CASSEAMYGAETQYF. The CDR3 region has the DNA TGTGCCAGCAGTGAAGCGATGTACGGGGCGGAGACCCAGTACTTC.